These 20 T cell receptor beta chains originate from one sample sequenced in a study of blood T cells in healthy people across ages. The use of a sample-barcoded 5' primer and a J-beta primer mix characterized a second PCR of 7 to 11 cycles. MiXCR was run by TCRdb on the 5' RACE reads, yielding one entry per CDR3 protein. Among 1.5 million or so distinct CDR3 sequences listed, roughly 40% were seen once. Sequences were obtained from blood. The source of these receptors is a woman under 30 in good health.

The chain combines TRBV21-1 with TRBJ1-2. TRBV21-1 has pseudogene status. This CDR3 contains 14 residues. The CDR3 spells CASSITGRSYGYTF. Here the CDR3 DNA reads TGTGCCAGCAGCATTACGGGCAGAAGCTATGGCTACACCTTC.

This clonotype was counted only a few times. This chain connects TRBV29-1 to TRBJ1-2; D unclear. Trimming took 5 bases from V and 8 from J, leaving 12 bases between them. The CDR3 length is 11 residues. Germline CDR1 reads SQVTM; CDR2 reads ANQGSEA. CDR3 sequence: CSVRREQGYTF. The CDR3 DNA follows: TGCAGCGTTCGAAGGGAACAGGGCTACACCTTC. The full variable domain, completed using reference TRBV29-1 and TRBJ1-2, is SAVISQKPSRDICQRGTSLTIQCQVDSQVTMMFWYRQQPGQSLTLIATANQGSEATYESGFVIDKFPISRPNLTFSTLTVSNMSPEDSSIYLCSVRREQGYTFGSGTRLTVV.

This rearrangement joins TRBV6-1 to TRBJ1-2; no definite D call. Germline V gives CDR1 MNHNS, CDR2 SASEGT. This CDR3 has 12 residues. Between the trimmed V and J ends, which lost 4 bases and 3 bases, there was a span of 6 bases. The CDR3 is CASSGDYYGYTF. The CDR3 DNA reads TGTGCCAGCAGTGGTGATTACTATGGCTACACCTTC.

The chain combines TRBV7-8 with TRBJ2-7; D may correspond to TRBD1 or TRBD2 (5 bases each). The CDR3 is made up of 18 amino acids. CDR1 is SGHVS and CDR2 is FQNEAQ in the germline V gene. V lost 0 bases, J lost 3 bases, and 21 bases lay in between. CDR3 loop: CASSLALEGTVKYYEQYF. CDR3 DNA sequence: TGTGCCAGCAGCTTAGCGCTTGAAGGGACGGTTAAATACTACGAGCAGTACTTC.

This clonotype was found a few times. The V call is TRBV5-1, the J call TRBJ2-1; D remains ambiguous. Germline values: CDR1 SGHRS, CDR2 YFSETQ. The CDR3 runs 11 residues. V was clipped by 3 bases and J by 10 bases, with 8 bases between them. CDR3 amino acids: CASSSSKEQFF. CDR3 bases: TGCGCCAGCAGCTCCTCAAAAGAGCAGTTCTTC.

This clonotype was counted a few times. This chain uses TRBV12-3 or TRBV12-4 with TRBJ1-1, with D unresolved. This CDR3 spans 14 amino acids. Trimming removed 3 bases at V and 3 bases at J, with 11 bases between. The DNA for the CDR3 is TGTGCCAGCAGTTTGAGGGCTGGGGACACTGAAGCTTTCTTT. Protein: CASSLRAGDTEAFF.

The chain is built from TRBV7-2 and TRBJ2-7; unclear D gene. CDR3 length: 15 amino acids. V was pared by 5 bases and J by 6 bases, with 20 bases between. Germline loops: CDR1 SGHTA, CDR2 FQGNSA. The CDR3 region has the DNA TGTGCCAGCAGCGAAGACGCGATCCCTCTCAGCGAGCAGTACTTC. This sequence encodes CASSEDAIPLSEQYF.

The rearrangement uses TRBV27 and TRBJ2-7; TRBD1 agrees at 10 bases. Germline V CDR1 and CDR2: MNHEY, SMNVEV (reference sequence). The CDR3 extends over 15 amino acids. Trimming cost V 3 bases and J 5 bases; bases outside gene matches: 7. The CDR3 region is CASSFGGTGVDEQYF. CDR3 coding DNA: TGTGCCAGCAGTTTCGGGGGGACAGGGGTCGACGAGCAGTACTTC.

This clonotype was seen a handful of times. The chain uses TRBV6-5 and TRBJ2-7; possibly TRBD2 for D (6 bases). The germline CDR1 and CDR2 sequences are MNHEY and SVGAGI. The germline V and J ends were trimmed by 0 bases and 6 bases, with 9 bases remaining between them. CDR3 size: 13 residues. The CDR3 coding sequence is TGTGCCAGCAGTTACTCGGAGGGCCTCGAGCAGTACTTC. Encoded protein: CASSYSEGLEQYF.

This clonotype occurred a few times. The CDR3 DNA is TGCAGTGCTCTGGACAGGGTCAGCGGCGGCTACACCTTC. It codes for CSALDRVSGGYTF. The rearrangement joins TRBV20-1 to TRBJ1-2, with 8 bases fitting TRBD1. With V trimmed by 5 bases and J by 8 bases, 10 bases remained unmatched. The CDR3 extends over 13 amino acids. Looked up from germline, CDR1 is DFQATT and CDR2 is SNEGSKA (reference sequence).

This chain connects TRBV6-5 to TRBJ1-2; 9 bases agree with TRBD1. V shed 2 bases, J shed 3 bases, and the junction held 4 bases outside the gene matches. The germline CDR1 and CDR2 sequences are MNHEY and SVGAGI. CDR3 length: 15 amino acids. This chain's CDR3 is CASSYGDRDYYGYTF. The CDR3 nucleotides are TGTGCCAGCAGTTACGGGGACAGGGACTACTATGGCTACACCTTC.

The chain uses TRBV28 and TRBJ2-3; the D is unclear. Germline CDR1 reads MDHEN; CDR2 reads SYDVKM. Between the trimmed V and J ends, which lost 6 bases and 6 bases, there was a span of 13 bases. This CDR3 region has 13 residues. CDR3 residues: CASSPLAPDTQYF. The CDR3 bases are TGTGCCAGCAGCCCTCTGGCGCCGGATACGCAGTATTTT.

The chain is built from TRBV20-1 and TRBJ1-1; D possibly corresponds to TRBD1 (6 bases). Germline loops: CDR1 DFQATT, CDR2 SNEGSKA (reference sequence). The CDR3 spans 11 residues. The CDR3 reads CRGFTGSRAFF. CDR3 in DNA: TGCAGGGGGTTTACAGGGTCGAGAGCTTTCTTT.

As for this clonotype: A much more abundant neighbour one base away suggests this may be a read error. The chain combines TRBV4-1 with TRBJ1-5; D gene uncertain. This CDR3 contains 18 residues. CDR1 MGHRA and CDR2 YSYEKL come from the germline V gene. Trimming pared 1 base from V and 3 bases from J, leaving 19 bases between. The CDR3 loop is CASSQGAAGMRSNQPQHF. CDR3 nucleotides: TGCGCCAGCAGCCAAGGGGCTGCGGGGATGAGATCCAATCAGCCCCAGCATTTT.

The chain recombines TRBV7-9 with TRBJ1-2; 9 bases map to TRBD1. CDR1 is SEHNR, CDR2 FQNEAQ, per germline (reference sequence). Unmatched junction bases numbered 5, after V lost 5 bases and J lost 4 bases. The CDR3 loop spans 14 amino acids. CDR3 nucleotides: TGTGCCAGCAGCGGGACAGGGTATGGCTATGGCTACACCTTC. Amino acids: CASSGTGYGYGYTF. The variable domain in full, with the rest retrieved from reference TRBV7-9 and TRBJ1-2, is DTGVSQNPRHKITKRGQNVTFRCDPISEHNRLYWYRQTLGQGPEFLTYFQNEAQLEKSRLLSDRFSAERPKGSFSTLEIQRTEQGDSAMYLCASSGTGYGYGYTFGSGTRLTVV.

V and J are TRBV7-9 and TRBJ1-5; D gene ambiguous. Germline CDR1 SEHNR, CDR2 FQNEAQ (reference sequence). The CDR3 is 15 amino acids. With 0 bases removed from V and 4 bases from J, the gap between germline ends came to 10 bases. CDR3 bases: TGTGCCAGCAGCTTAGCGGCGTCGGCTAATCAGCCCCAGCATTTT. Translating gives CASSLAASANQPQHF.

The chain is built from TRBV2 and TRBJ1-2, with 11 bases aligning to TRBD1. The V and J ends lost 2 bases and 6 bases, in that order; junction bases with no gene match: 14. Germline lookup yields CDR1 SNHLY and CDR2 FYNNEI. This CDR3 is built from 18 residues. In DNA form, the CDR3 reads TGTGCCAGCAGTGAATTAAGCGGCCCTGGACAGGGGGCACATGGCTACACCTTC. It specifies CASSELSGPGQGAHGYTF.

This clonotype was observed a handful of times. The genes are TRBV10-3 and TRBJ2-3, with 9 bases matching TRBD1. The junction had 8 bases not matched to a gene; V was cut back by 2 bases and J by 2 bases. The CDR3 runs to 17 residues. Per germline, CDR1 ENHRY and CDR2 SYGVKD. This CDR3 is CAISEPGQGLHTDTQYF. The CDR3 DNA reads TGTGCCATCAGTGAGCCGGGACAGGGCCTTCACACAGATACGCAGTATTTT.

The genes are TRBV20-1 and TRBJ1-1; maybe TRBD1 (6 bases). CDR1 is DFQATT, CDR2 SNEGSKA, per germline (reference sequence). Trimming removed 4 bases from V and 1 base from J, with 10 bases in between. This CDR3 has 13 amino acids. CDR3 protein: CSAKDSQNTEAFF. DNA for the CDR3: TGCAGTGCTAAGGACAGCCAGAACACTGAAGCTTTCTTT.

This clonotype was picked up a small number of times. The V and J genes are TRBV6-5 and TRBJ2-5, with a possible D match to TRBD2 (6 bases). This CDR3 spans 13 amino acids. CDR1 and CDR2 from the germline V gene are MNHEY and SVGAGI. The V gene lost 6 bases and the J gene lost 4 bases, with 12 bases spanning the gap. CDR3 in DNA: TGTGCCAGCAGGCCGACTAGGGGAGAGACCCAGTACTTC. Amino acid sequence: CASRPTRGETQYF.